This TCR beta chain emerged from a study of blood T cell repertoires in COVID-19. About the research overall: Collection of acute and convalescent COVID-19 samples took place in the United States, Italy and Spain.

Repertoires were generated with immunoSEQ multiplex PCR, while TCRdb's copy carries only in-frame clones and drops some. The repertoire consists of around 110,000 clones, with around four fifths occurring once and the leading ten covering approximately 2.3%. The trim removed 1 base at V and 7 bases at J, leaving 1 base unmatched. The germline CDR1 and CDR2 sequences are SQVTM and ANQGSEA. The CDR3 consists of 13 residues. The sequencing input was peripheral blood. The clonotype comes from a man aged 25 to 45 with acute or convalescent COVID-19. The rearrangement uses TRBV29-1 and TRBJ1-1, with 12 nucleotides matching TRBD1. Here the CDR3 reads CSVEGDRGLEAFF. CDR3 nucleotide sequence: TGCAGCGTTGAAGGGGACAGGGGGCTTGAAGCTTTCTTT.